The rows below give T cell receptor beta chains drawn from one sample of a study of blood T cells in healthy people across ages. TCRdb redid the calling of the 5' RACE reads with MiXCR, one entry per CDR3 protein. This sample has 1.5 million to 2 million distinct CDR3 sequences, with 28% found just once. Material: blood. The origin of the receptors is a woman aged 25 to 39 in good health. Both conserved end residues are part of each CDR3. A D gene is named only where the DNA matches it firmly. Clone sizes are given selectively: once, few, many, or a class where the clone is expanded.

size	V	J	D	DNA	CDR3
-	TRBV5-1	TRBJ1-1	TRBD1	TGCGCCAGCAGCCCTAGGACAGGGACCATGGGATGGGCTTTCTTT	CASSPRTGTMGWAFF
-	TRBV6-6	TRBJ2-7	-	TGTGCCAGCAGTTTCGGCTTAGAACGGGGGGCCCTCCTCTCCTACGAGCAGTACTTC	CASSFGLERGALLSYEQYF
few	TRBV7-9	TRBJ1-2	-	TGTGCCAGCAGCTTGGAGGGAAGTGCCTATGGCTACACCTTC	CASSLEGSAYGYTF
few	TRBV6-5	TRBJ2-7	TRBD1	TGTGCCAGCAGTTACGCGCCGGGACAGGCGAACGAGCAGTACTTC	CASSYAPGQANEQYF
many	TRBV29-1	TRBJ2-1	-	TGCAGCGTTGAACGGGCCCTAAATGAGCAGTTCTTC	CSVERALNEQFF
few	TRBV12-5	TRBJ2-7	-	TGTGCTAGTGGTTTAGGGGTGTTGGCAGGGTACGAGCAGTACTTC	CASGLGVLAGYEQYF
many	TRBV12-3/TRBV12-4	TRBJ2-5	-	TGTGCCAGCAGTTGGGACGGCTCTGGGGAGACCCAGTACTTC	CASSWDGSGETQYF
-	TRBV6-5	TRBJ1-4	-	TGTGCCAGCAGATACTCGAGTCGGGCAAAACTGTTTTTT	CASRYSSRAKLFF
many	TRBV6-5	TRBJ2-5	-	TGTGCCAGCAGTTATAGCCCTAAGGGGACCCAGTACTTC	CASSYSPKGTQYF
many	TRBV6-2/TRBV6-3	TRBJ2-7	-	TGTGCCAGCAGTTACGGAGCAGTCTACGAGCAGTACTTC	CASSYGAVYEQYF
few	TRBV5-1	TRBJ2-1	-	TGCGCCAGCAGCTTGGTGGTAGGGGGCAATGAGCAGTTCTTC	CASSLVVGGNEQFF
-	TRBV7-3	TRBJ2-7	-	TGTGCCAGCACCTTGCTCCCGGGCAGTTACTACGAGCAGTACTTC	CASTLLPGSYYEQYF
few	TRBV7-2	TRBJ2-5	TRBD1	TGTGCCAGCAGCCCCGGGACAGATAAGACCCAGTACTTC	CASSPGTDKTQYF
-	TRBV5-1	TRBJ1-3	-	TGCGCCAGCAGCTTGGATAAGCGAAACACCATATATTTT	CASSLDKRNTIYF
-	TRBV6-6	TRBJ1-2	-	TGTGCCAGCAGTCCCTCGGCCCTGACAGGTGACGGCTACACCTTC	CASSPSALTGDGYTF
few	TRBV4-3	TRBJ2-3	-	TGCGCCAGCAGCCGATTATACGGGACGGATACGCAGTATTTT	CASSRLYGTDTQYF
-	TRBV7-6	TRBJ2-1	-	TGTGCCAGCAGCTTCGGGGAAAGGAACAATGAGCAGTTCTTC	CASSFGERNNEQFF
-	TRBV13	TRBJ1-2	-	TGTGCCAGCAGCTTCCGCGGCGGTGTTACCTATGGCTACACCTTC	CASSFRGGVTYGYTF
few	TRBV27	TRBJ2-6	TRBD1	TGTGCCAGCAGTATAAGACAGGGGGCGAACTCTGGGGCCAACGTCCTGACTTTC	CASSIRQGANSGANVLTF
few	TRBV20-1	TRBJ2-1	-	TGCAGTGCAGACTCGACCCCGCAGGGCTACAATGAGCAGTTCTTC	CSADSTPQGYNEQFF
-	TRBV7-2	TRBJ2-5	-	TGTGCCAGCAGCCCAAGTGGTACGTCCGTACCCCAGTACTTC	CASSPSGTSVPQYF
few	TRBV7-6	TRBJ1-5	-	TGTGCCAGCAGCTTGTTATCACAGGGTCAGCCCCAGCATTTT	CASSLLSQGQPQHF
many	TRBV6-2/TRBV6-3	TRBJ2-1	TRBD1	TGTGCCAGCAGTTACTGGGACAGCTCCTACAATGAGCAGTTCTTC	CASSYWDSSYNEQFF
few	TRBV7-9	TRBJ1-2	-	TGTGCCAGCAGCTTACCTGACTCAAATAACTATGGCTACACCTTC	CASSLPDSNNYGYTF
-	TRBV27	TRBJ2-5	TRBD1	TGTGCCAGCAGGTGGGACAGGGCAGAGACCCAGTACTTC	CASRWDRAETQYF
few	TRBV12-3/TRBV12-4	TRBJ2-3	TRBD2	TGTGCCAGCAGTTTATTTAGCGGGGAGACAGATACGCAGTATTTT	CASSLFSGETDTQYF
many	TRBV20-1	TRBJ2-5	-	TGCAGTGCAAACCGACAGGTTGGGGAGACCCAGTACTTC	CSANRQVGETQYF
-	TRBV28	TRBJ2-1	-	TGTGCCAGCAGTTATGCACTGGGGGGCGGATTGGATGAGCAGTTCTTC	CASSYALGGGLDEQFF
few	TRBV7-9	TRBJ2-6	-	TGTGCCAGCGGACCTATGGCTGGGGCCAACGTCCTGACTTTC	CASGPMAGANVLTF
-	TRBV10-3	TRBJ2-1	TRBD2	TGTGCCATCAGCAGTGGGCTAGCGGGAGGAGGGGATGAGCAGTTCTTC	CAISSGLAGGGDEQFF
few	TRBV2	TRBJ1-2	-	TGTGCCAGCAGTGAATTTATTGGGGAACTAAATGGCTACACCTTC	CASSEFIGELNGYTF
-	TRBV5-1	TRBJ2-1	TRBD2	TGCGCCAGCAGCTTGGAGACTAGCGGGAGTGTTAGTGAGCAGTTCTTC	CASSLETSGSVSEQFF
-	TRBV12-5	TRBJ1-2	-	TGTGCTAGTGGTTTGTTCAGGGACGGGGGCTATGGCTACACCTTC	CASGLFRDGGYGYTF
few	TRBV29-1	TRBJ1-1	-	TGCAGCGTTGGGCTTGATTCGGGCGGCAGGTCTTTTGGATGGGACACTGAAGCTTTCTTT	CSVGLDSGGRSFGWDTEAFF
-	TRBV2	TRBJ2-3	-	TGTGCCAGCAGTCAAGGGGGTTGGACCACAGATACGCAGTATTTT	CASSQGGWTTDTQYF
-	TRBV14	TRBJ2-1	TRBD1	TGTGCCAGCAGCCCGCACAGGGGGTACAATGAGCAGTTCTTC	CASSPHRGYNEQFF
few	TRBV12-3/TRBV12-4	TRBJ1-1	-	TGTGCCAGCAGTTCCAGAGGTGGCCCACTCGAAGAAGCTTTCTTT	CASSSRGGPLEEAFF
-	TRBV9	TRBJ1-4	-	TGTGCCAGCAGCGCTGGAGGGCTTTCTAATGAAAAACGGTTTTTT	CASSAGGLSNEKRFF
-	TRBV6-5	TRBJ1-6	-	TGTGCCAGCAGTTACTCAGTCAATTCACCCCTCCACTTT	CASSYSVNSPLHF
few	TRBV3-1	TRBJ2-1	TRBD2	TGTGCCAGCAGTCGGAGCGGGGGGGAAGACAATGAGCAGTTCTTC	CASSRSGGEDNEQFF
few	TRBV30	TRBJ2-3	-	TGTGCCTGGAGTGTAGGGCAGATCACAGATACGCAGTATTTT	CAWSVGQITDTQYF
few	TRBV29-1	TRBJ1-6	-	TGCAGCGTTAGGGGGACGAGTAATTCACCCCTCCACTTT	CSVRGTSNSPLHF
few	TRBV12-3/TRBV12-4	TRBJ2-5	-	TGTGCCAGCACCTTAGATCGGGGTCGGGAGACCCAGTACTTC	CASTLDRGRETQYF
many	TRBV12-3/TRBV12-4	TRBJ2-7	TRBD2	TGTGCCAGCAGCCCCATCCTAGCGGGGGTTAGCTCCTACGAGCAGTACTTC	CASSPILAGVSSYEQYF
-	TRBV6-1	TRBJ1-6	TRBD1	TGTGCCGTAAGGGGACAGACCTATAATTCACCCCTCCACTTT	CAVRGQTYNSPLHF
few	TRBV5-6	TRBJ1-2	-	TGTGCCAGCAGAAGGGGGTTGTTGGAGGACACCTTC	CASRRGLLEDTF
-	TRBV6-5	TRBJ1-2	-	TGTGCCAGCAGTTACGGCGGACGGACCTATGGCTACACCTTC	CASSYGGRTYGYTF
many	TRBV4-1	TRBJ1-1	-	TGCGCCAGCAGCCAAGGGGGGAGAACTTTCTTT	CASSQGGRTFF
-	TRBV5-1	TRBJ2-7	-	TGCGCCAGCAGCTTGGAAGGGGGGGCTACCTACGAGCAGTACTTC	CASSLEGGATYEQYF
-	TRBV29-1	TRBJ1-1	-	TGCAGCGTGGAGGACTACCAAGCTTTCTTT	CSVEDYQAFF
few	TRBV5-1	TRBJ2-7	TRBD2	TGCGCCAGCAGCTTAGGAGCGGGGGGGAGACCACTGGAGCAGTACTTC	CASSLGAGGRPLEQYF
few	TRBV20-1	TRBJ1-2	TRBD1	TGCAGCATCCGGACAGGGGGACATAATAACTATGGCTACACCTTC	CSIRTGGHNNYGYTF
few	TRBV10-3	TRBJ2-1	TRBD1	TGTGCCATCAGAGCGGACAGGGGGCAACAAGGGCAGTTCTTC	CAIRADRGQQGQFF
few	TRBV6-6	TRBJ1-4	TRBD1	TGTGCCAGCAGTCTCCGGGACAGGGTGGAAAAACTGTTTTTT	CASSLRDRVEKLFF
few	TRBV6-6	TRBJ2-7	TRBD2	TGTGCCAGCAGGCCCACTCTAGCGGGTGATTACGAGCAGTACTTC	CASRPTLAGDYEQYF
few	TRBV6-1	TRBJ1-5	-	TGTGCCAGCAGTGAAGATCCGAGACCCGGGAAGGATCAGCCCCAGCATTTT	CASSEDPRPGKDQPQHF
-	TRBV28	TRBJ2-1	TRBD1	TGTGCCTACCAGGCAGGGGGCTACAATGAGCAGTTCTTC	CAYQAGGYNEQFF
-	TRBV6-5	TRBJ1-2	TRBD1	TGTGCCAGCAGTGCCCGGGACAGTTTAGGGGGCTACACCTTC	CASSARDSLGGYTF
-	TRBV7-2	TRBJ2-3	-	TGTGCCAGCAGCTTAGACGCAGGGGCAACCACAGATACGCAGTATTTT	CASSLDAGATTDTQYF